This section outlines one T cell receptor (beta chain) sequence together with its context. No antigen is known for it. A single heparinised draw of approximately 110 mL on average was taken per donor. Expressed TCRB transcripts were sequenced because the entire RNA isolate underwent reverse transcription. The table came from immunoSEQ multiplex PCR; TCRdb's copy has only in-frame clones and leaves some out. Of some 27,000 clones detected, 65% appear once; the ten largest clones hold approximately 2.5%. This record belongs to a study of beta chain features in type 1 diabetes. General observations from the study: Shortening that was moderate but significant affected the TCRB CDR3s of Type 1 diabetes patients in all four CD4+ subsets. The analysis here could not establish whether HLA type shapes TCRB rearrangement. At VDJ recombination sites, type 1 diabetes patients had fewer insertions and more deleted nucleotides.

This CDR3 has 16 residues. The V gene end was trimmed by 6 bases and the J gene end by 1 base; junction bases not matched to a gene: 11. Germline V CDR1 and CDR2: SNHLY, FYNNEI. The receptor comes from a woman under 40 with type 1 diabetes. This chain links TRBV2 with TRBJ1-2; TRBD1 aligns across 7 bases. The sequenced sample was Tregs from blood. The CDR3 loop reads CASRSLDRSFNYGYTF. The CDR3 DNA follows: TGTGCCAGCAGATCGCTGGACAGGAGCTTTAACTATGGCTACACCTTC.